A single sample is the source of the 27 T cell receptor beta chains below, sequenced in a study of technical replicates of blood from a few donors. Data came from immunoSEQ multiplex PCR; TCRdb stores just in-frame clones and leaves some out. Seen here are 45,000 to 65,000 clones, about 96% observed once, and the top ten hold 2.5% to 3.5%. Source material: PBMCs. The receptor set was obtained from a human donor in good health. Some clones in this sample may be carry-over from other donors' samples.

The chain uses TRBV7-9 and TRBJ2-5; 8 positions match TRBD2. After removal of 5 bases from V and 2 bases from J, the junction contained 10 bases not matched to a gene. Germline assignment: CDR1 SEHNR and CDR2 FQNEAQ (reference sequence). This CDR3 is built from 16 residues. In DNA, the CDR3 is TGTGCCAGCAGCCCTAATCCCGGGACTAGTCAAGAGACCCAGTACTTC. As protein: CASSPNPGTSQETQYF. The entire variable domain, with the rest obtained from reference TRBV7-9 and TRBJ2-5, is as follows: DTGVSQNPRHKITKRGQNVTFRCDPISEHNRLYWYRQTLGQGPEFLTYFQNEAQLEKSRLLSDRFSAERPKGSFSTLEIQRTEQGDSAMYLCASSPNPGTSQETQYFGPGTRLLVL.

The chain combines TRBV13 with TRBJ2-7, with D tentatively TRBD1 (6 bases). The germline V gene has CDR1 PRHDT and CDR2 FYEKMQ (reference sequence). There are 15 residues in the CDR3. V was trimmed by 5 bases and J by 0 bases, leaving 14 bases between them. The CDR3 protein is CASSEGPGASYEQYF. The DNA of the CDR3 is TGTGCCAGCAGCGAAGGTCCAGGGGCCTCCTACGAGCAGTACTTC.

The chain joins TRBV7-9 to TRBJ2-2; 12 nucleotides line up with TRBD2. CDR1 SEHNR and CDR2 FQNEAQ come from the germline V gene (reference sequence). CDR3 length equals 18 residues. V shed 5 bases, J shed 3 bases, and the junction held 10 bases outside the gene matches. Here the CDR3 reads CASSRLAGDRVDTGELFF. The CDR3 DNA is TGTGCCAGCAGCCGACTAGCGGGAGACCGAGTTGACACCGGGGAGCTGTTTTTT.

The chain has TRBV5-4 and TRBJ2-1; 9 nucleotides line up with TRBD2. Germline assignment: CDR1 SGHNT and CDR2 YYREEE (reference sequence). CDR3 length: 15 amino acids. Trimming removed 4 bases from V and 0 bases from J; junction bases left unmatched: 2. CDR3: CASSLSGSSYNEQFF. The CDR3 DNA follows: TGTGCCAGCAGCCTTAGCGGGAGCTCCTACAATGAGCAGTTCTTC.

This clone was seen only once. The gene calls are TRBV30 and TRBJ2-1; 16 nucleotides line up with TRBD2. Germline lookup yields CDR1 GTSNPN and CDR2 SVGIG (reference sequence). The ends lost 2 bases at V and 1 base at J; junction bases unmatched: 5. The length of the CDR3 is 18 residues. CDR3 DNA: TGTGCCTGGAGTCGTGGGACTAGCGGGAGGGAATCCTACAATGAGCAGTTCTTC. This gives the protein CAWSRGTSGRESYNEQFF.

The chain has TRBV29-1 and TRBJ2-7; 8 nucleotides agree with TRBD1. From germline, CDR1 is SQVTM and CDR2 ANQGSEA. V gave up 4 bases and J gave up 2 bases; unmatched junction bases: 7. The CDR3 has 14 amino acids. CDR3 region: CSVVFPDRAYEQYF. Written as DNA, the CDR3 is TGCAGCGTTGTTTTTCCGGACAGGGCCTACGAGCAGTACTTC.

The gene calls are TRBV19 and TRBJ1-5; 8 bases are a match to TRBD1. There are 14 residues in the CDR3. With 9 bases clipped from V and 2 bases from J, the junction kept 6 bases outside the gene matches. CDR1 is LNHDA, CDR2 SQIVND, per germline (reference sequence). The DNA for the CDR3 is TGTGCCAGCCAGACAGGGGTAGGCAATCAGCCCCAGCATTTT. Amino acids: CASQTGVGNQPQHF.

Here the CDR3 DNA reads TGTGCCAGCTCACCACCTAACAGGGGGGCGAAAAACATTCAGTACTTC. Translation: CASSPPNRGAKNIQYF. The V call is TRBV18, the J call TRBJ2-4; 8 nucleotides align to TRBD1. CDR1 KGHSH and CDR2 LQKENI come from the germline V gene. With V trimmed by 0 bases and J by 4 bases, 5 bases remained unmatched. The CDR3 consists of 16 residues.

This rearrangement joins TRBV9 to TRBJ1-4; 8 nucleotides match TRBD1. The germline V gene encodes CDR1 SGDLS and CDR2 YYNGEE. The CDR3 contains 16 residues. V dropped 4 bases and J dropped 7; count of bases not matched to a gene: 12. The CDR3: CASSPRRQGSVEKLFF. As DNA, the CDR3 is TGTGCCAGCAGCCCGCGGAGACAGGGGTCGGTTGAAAAACTGTTTTTT. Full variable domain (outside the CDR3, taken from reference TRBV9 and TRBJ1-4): DSGVTQTPKHLITATGQRVTLRCSPRSGDLSVYWYQQSLDQGLQFLIQYYNGEERAKGNILERFSAQQFPDLHSELNLSSLELGDSALYFCASSPRRQGSVEKLFFGSGTQLSVL.

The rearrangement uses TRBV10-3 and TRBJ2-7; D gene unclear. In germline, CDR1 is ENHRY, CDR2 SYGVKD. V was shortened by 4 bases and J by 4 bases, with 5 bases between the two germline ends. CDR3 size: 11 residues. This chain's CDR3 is CAISVLYEQYF. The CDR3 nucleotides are TGTGCCATCAGTGTTCTGTACGAGCAGTACTTC.

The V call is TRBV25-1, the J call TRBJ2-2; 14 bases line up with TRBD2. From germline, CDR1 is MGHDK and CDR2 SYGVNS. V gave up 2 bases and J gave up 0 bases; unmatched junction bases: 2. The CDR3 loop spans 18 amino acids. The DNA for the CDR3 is TGTGCCAGCAGTGAAGGGACTAGCGGGAGCTCGAACACCGGGGAGCTGTTTTTT. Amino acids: CASSEGTSGSSNTGELFF.

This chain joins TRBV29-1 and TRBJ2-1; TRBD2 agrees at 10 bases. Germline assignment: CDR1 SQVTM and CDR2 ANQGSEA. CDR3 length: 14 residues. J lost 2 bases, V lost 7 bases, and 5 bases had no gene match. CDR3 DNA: TGCAGCGCGAGCGGGGGGGCCGCCTACAATGAGCAGTTCTTC. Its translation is CSASGGAAYNEQFF.

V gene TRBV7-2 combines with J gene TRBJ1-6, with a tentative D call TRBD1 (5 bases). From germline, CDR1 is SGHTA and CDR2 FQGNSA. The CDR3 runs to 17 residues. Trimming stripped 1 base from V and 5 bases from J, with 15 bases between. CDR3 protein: CASSLVGTGSDNSPLHF. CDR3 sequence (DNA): TGTGCCAGCAGCTTAGTAGGCACAGGTTCAGATAATTCACCCCTCCACTTT.

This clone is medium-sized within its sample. The CDR3 spells CASSFVRSTEAFF. The CDR3 coding sequence is TGTGCCAGCAGCTTCGTCCGTAGCACTGAAGCTTTCTTT. V gene TRBV7-2 combines with J gene TRBJ1-1, with no clear D. Germline lookup yields CDR1 SGHTA and CDR2 FQGNSA. Trimming took 3 bases from V and 4 from J, leaving 9 bases between them. This CDR3 region has 13 residues.

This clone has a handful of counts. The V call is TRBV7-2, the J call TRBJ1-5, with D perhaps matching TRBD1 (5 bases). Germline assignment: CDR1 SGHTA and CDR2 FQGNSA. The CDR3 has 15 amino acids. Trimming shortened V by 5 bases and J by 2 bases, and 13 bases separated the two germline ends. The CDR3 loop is CASSLRQGRNQPQHF. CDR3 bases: TGTGCCAGCAGCCTTCGCCAGGGTCGCAATCAGCCCCAGCATTTT.

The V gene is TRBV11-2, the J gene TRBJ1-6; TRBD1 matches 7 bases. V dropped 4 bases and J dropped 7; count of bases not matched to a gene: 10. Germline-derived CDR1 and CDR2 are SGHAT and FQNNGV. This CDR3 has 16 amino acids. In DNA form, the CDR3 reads TGTGCCAGCAGCTCCCTCCGACAGGGACGAAATTCACCCCTCCACTTT. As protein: CASSSLRQGRNSPLHF.

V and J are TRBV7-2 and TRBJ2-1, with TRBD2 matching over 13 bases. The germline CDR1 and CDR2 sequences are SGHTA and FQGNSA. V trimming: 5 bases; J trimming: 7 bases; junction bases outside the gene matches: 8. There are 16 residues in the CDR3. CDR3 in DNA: TGTGCCAGCAGCCTCGGACTAGCGGGAGCTGGAAATGAGCAGTTCTTC. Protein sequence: CASSLGLAGAGNEQFF. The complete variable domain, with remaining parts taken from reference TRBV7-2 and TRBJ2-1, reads GAGVSQSPSNKVTEKGKDVELRCDPISGHTALYWYRQSLGQGLEFLIYFQGNSAPDKSGLPSDRFSAERTGGSVSTLTIQRTQQEDSAVYLCASSLGLAGAGNEQFFGPGTRLTVL.

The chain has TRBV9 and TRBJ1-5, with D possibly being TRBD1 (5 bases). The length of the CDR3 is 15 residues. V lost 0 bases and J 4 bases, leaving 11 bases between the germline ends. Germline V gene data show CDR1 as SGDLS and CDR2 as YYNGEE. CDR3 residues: CASSVGQGGNQPQHF. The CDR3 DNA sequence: TGTGCCAGCAGCGTAGGGCAGGGTGGAAATCAGCCCCAGCATTTT.

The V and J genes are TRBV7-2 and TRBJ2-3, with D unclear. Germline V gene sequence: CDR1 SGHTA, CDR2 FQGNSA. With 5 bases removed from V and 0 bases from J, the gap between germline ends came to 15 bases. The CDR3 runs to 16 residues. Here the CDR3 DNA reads TGTGCCAGCAGCCTCCTAAATACAGTTAGCACAGATACGCAGTATTTT. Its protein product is CASSLLNTVSTDTQYF.

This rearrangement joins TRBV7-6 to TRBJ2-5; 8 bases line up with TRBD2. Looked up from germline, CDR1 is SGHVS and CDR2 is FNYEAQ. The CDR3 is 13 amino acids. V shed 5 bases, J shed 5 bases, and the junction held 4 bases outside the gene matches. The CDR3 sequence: CASSAGGLETQYF. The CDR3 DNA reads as TGTGCCAGCAGCGCGGGGGGCCTGGAGACCCAGTACTTC.

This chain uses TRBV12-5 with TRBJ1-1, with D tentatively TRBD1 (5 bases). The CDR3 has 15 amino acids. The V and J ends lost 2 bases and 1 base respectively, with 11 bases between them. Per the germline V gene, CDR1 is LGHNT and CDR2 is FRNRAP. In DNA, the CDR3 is TGTGCTAGTGGTTTGATCGGGGGTAAGAACACTGAAGCTTTCTTT. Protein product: CASGLIGGKNTEAFF.

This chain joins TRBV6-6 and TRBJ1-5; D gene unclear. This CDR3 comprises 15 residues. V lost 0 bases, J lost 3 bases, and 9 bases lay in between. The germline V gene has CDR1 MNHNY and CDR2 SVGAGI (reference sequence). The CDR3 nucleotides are TGTGCCAGCAGTTACTCACCGGGGAACAATCAGCCCCAGCATTTT. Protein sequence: CASSYSPGNNQPQHF.

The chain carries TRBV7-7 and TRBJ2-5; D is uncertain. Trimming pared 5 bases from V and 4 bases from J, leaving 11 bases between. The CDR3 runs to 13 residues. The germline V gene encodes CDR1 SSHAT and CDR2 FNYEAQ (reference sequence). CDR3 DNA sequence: TGTGCCAGCAGCCCCCGAGGTGGAGAGACCCAGTACTTC. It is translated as CASSPRGGETQYF.

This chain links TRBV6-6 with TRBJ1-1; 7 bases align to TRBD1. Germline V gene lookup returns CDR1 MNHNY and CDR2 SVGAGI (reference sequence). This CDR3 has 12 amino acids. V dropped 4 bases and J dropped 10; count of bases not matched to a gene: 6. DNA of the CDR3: TGTGCCAGCAGTTCCGCGGACAGGCGAGCTTTCTTT. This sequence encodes CASSSADRRAFF.

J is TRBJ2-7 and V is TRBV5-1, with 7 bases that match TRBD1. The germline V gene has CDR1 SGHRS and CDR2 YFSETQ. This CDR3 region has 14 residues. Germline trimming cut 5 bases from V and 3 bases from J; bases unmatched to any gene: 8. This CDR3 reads CASRLGQENYEQYF. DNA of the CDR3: TGCGCCAGCAGGTTAGGACAGGAGAACTACGAGCAGTACTTC.

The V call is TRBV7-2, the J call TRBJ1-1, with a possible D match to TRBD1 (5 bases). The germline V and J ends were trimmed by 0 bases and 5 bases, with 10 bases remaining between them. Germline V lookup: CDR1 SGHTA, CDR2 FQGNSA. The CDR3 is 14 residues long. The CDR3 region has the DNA TGTGCCAGCAGCTTAGCTTTCCGGGGGACTGAAGCTTTCTTT. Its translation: CASSLAFRGTEAFF.

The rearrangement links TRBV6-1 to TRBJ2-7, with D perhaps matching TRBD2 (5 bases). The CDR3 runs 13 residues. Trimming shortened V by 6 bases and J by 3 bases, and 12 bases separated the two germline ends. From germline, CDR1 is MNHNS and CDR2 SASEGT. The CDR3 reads CASSPRENYEQYF. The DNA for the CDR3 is TGTGCCAGCAGCCCTCGGGAAAACTACGAGCAGTACTTC.